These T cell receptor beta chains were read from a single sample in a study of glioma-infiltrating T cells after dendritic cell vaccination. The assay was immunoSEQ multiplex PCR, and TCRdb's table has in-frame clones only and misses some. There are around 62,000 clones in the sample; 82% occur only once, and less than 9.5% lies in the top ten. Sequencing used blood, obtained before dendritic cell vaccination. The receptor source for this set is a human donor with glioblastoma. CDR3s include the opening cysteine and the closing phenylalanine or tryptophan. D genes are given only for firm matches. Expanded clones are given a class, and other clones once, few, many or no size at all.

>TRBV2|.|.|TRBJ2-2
TGTGCCAGCAGTGTTGGGCAGGGGTACACCGGGGAGCTGTTTTTT
CASSVGQGYTGELFF
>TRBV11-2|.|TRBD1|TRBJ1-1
TGTGCCAGCAGCTTTACAGGGGTAGGGGACACTGAAGCTTTCTTT
CASSFTGVGDTEAFF
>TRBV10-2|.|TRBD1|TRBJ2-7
TGCGCCAGCGGCAGAGGACAGGGAGGCGAGCAGTACTTC
CASGRGQGGEQYF
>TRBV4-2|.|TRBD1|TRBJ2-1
TGTGCCAGCAGCCAAGATGCCGGACAGGGGAGGGGGCAGTTCTTC
CASSQDAGQGRGQFF
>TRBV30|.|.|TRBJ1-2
TGTGCCTGGAGTGTATACAGGGCTAACTATGGCTACACCTTC
CAWSVYRANYGYTF
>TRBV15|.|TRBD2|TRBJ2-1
TGTGCCACCGCCCGGGGGGGCTACAATGAGCAGTTCTTC
CATARGGYNEQFF
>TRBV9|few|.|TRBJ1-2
TGTGCCAGCAGAGACATCGATGGCTACACCTTC
CASRDIDGYTF
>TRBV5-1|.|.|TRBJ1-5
TGCGCCAGCAGAATCAACAGGGTGCGATTAGCGAGTCGTAGCAATCAGCCCCAGCATTTT
CASRINRVRLASRSNQPQHF
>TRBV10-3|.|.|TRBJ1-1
TGTGCCACCCGCCGGGAGCAGGGCACTGAAGCTTTCTTT
CATRREQGTEAFF
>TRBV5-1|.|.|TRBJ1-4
TGCGCCAGCAGACCAGGGTTTAATGAAAAACTGTTTTTT
CASRPGFNEKLFF
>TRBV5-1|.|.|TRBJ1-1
TGCGCCAGCAGCCCTGACAGATCGAACACTGAAGCTTTCTTT
CASSPDRSNTEAFF
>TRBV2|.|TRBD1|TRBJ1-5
TGTGCCAGCACAGGGACAGGGGAGAATCAGCCCCAGCATTTT
CASTGTGENQPQHF
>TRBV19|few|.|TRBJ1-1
TGTGCCAGTAGTCTATCCCGGGACACGGGCGCTGAAGCTTTCTTT
CASSLSRDTGAEAFF
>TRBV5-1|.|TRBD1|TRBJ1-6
TGCGCCAGCAGCGGCGGGACAGGGAGTAATTCACCCCTCCACTTT
CASSGGTGSNSPLHF
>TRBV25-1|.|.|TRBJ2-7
TGTGCCAGCAGTGAATATGGGCCCCACGAGCAGTACTTC
CASSEYGPHEQYF
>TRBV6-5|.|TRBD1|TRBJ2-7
TGTGCCAGCAGAGGGGGACAGGGGGGCTACGAGCAGTACTTC
CASRGGQGGYEQYF
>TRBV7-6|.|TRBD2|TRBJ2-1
TGTGCCAGCAGCCCCGGGGGGATGAACTACAATGAGCAGTTCTTC
CASSPGGMNYNEQFF
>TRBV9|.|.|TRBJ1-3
TGTGCCAGCAGCGTAGAACTCTCCGGGTACTCTGGAAACACCATATATTTT
CASSVELSGYSGNTIYF
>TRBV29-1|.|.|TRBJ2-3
TGCAGCGTGGGAAGCACGGGAGGCACAGATACGCAGTATTTT
CSVGSTGGTDTQYF
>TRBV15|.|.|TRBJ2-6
TGTGCCACCAGCAGACAAATTTCTGGGGCCAACGTCCTGACTTTC
CATSRQISGANVLTF
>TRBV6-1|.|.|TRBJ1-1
TGTGCCAGCAGTGCCTCGACGCGGGGAGAAACTGAAGCTTTCTTT
CASSASTRGETEAFF
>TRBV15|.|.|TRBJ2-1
TGTGCCACCAGCAGGGAGAACTGGAATCAGCAGTTCTTC
CATSRENWNQQFF
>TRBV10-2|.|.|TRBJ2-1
TGCGCCACCGGGGCGGGCTCGGAGGGGCAGTTCTTC
CATGAGSEGQFF
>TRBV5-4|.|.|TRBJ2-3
TGTGCCAGCAGCTCTCGGGGAGGTCCAGATACGCAGTATTTT
CASSSRGGPDTQYF
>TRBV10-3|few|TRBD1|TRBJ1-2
TGTGCCATCAGTGAGCCGACAGGGGGCAGAGGCTACACCTTC
CAISEPTGGRGYTF
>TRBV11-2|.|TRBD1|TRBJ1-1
TGTGCCAGCGATACAGGGGTGAACACTGAAGCTTTCTTT
CASDTGVNTEAFF
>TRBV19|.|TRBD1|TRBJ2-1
TGTGCCAGTAGTTACCTAGTAAGACAGGGAAACAATGAGCAGTTCTTC
CASSYLVRQGNNEQFF
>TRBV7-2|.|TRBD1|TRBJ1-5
TGTGCCAGCAGCTTGGACAGGGCGAATCAGCCCCAGCATTTT
CASSLDRANQPQHF
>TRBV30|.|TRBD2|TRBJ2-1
TGTGCCTGGAGGCGGGGGGGCGGCAATGAGCAGTTCTTC
CAWRRGGGNEQFF
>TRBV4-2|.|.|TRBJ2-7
TGTGCCAGCAGCCAGAACAGAGACGAGCAGTACTTC
CASSQNRDEQYF
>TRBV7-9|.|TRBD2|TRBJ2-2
TGTGCCAGCGGGTCCGCTAGCGGGGCCGGGGAGCTGTTTTTT
CASGSASGAGELFF
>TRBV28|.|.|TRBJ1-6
TGTGCCAGCAGTTTAGCAGGGTTCGGTTCACCCCTCCACTTT
CASSLAGFGSPLHF
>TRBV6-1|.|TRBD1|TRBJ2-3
TGTGCCAGCGCTCGGGACAGGGCCACAGATACGCAGTATTTT
CASARDRATDTQYF
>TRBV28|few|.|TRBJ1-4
TGTGCCAGCAGTTCCTCAACCGGGAGGAAACTGTTTTTT
CASSSSTGRKLFF
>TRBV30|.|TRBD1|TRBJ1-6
TGTGCCTGGACTCAGGACAGGGGGGGTTCACCCCTCCACTTT
CAWTQDRGGSPLHF
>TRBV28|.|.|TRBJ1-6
TGTGCCAGCCTCCCCCGGGGCAGGGGTGGAAATTCACCCCTCCACTTT
CASLPRGRGGNSPLHF
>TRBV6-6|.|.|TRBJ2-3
TGTGCCAGCAGGAGACAGATAAGCACAGATACGCAGTATTTT
CASRRQISTDTQYF
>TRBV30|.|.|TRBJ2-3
TGTGCCTGGGTTGATAAAGAGTCTACAGATACGCAGTATTTT
CAWVDKESTDTQYF
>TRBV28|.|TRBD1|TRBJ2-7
TGTGCCAGCAGTTTACCCCACGACAGGGAGTACGAGCAGTACTTC
CASSLPHDREYEQYF
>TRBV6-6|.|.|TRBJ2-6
TGTGCCAGCAGATCCGGACAGTTCGGTGGGGCCAACGTCCTGACTTTC
CASRSGQFGGANVLTF
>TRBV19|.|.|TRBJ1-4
TGTGCCAGTAGTCCAAGCTCCGCTAATGAAAAACTGTTTTTT
CASSPSSANEKLFF
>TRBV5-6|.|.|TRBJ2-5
TGTGCCAGCAGCATAGCGTCGGAGACCCAGTACTTC
CASSIASETQYF